The present entry profiles one T cell receptor (beta chain) with its context. Its cognate antigen has yet to be identified. No base quality information exists; no much larger clone differs at one position. The data derive from a study of cytomegalovirus exposure and HLA in healthy donors (dated by TCRdb to about 2017). In the study overall: An earlier analysis of about 560 of the donors reported about 260 Gb of sequence data and approximately 120 million unique TCR beta sequences obtained from about 180 million T cells. Approximately 300 gigabases of sequencing data and 70 million to 100 million unique TCR sequences made up an early release that covered about 640 HLA-typed donors. Of the approximately 400 genotyped donors, 65% to 90% fell in the genetic ancestry cluster associated with self-reported Caucasian donors. The study aimed to test whether signatures of past pathogen exposure could be identified by cataloging public T cell receptors. The study profiled the T cell repertoires of hundreds of subjects by immunosequencing and related them to cytomegalovirus serostatus. Besides the first cohort of approximately 710 subjects, a separate validation cohort made up of 120 or so different subjects was used. To predict cytomegalovirus infection status, the study brought together high-throughput TCR immunosequencing, statistical association of individual TCRs with disease status, and machine learning. A later analysis re-examined previously published TCR beta repertoires from hundreds of donors and added high-resolution HLA genotyping to investigate patterns of TCR occurrence. The later analysis used no new phenotypic data to find candidate immune exposures, relying instead on TCR beta sequences and their occurrence across donors. In an earlier analysis of 587 of the donors, high-throughput TCR beta sequencing was used to judge whether each TCR beta V gene segment behaved as functional or pseudogenic. Donor age, sex, ethnicity and CMV serostatus were compiled alongside the repertoire data. Genome-wide SNP genotypes for about 65% of the roughly 700 donors were used in a later genetic analysis, which treated that subset as a discovery cohort. All discovery cohort repertoires had been generated on a single sequencing platform. HLA typing included class I and class II loci at four-digit resolution. The number of donors typed differed by locus, with 629-630 for A, B, C, DRB1 and DQB1, around 520 for DQA1, about 610 for DPA1, and under 490 for DPB1. Because of strong linkage in the cohort, roughly five DR-DQ haplotypes were treated as single units for association and clustering. Among approximately 370 genotyped donors of the cohort, an average of approximately 200,000 unique TCR beta nucleotide sequences was sequenced per donor, of which about 19% were non-productive.

The cohort consisted of hundreds of healthy bone marrow donors. Cohort members were all nominally healthy when sampled, although unrecorded immune exposures were likely present. The donor was CMV seronegative and belonged to the group of 352 seronegative cohort members. Each donor provided a peripheral blood sample, and peripheral blood mononuclear cells were used for TCR beta sequencing. The Qiagen DNeasy Blood Extraction Kit was used to extract genomic DNA from the blood cell samples. Overall study results and their limits: Most TCR sequences were seen in very few donors, while some public TCRs were found in many individuals. A further reported finding was that TCR beta sequences accurately predicted the HLA-A and HLA-B alleles for most subjects in the first cohort. Compared with the approximately 720-donor mean, donors in an Asian-associated ancestry cluster had fewer N-insertions in productive TCRs, according to a later genetic analysis. The authors suggested that the approach could potentially be generalized to other disease states and immunological phenotypes. A cluster of highly shared sequence variants was judged likely to be a technical artifact of the sequencing pipeline. The only immune exposure information available for the cohort was CMV serostatus. Correlated functional status among segregating V segments might be attributable to linkage disequilibrium, but an unknown experimental factor could not be ruled out. A later analysis found that most CMV-associated TCR beta chains appeared HLA-restricted, with HLA associations seemingly driven largely by CMV exposure. HLA typing was unavailable for some donors at each locus, so association tests used only the typed subset. The presence/absence analyses assumed that sequencing depth was roughly uniform across donors, and that assumption may not be true. A later analysis reported that several top co-occurrence clusters appeared linked to parvovirus B19, influenza, CMV and Epstein-Barr virus. In a later analysis, some 18,000 TCR beta sequences were associated with specific HLA alleles at a false discovery rate of 0.05. Seventeen rarely observed V segments, including chromosome 9 orphons, were excluded from the earlier analysis of some 590 of the donors because counts were too low. The classifier was reported to diagnose cytomegalovirus status with high specificity and sensitivity in both the original and validation cohorts. The cohort was sequenced for TCR beta chains only, and without alpha or paired-chain data the features that could be detected were limited. A total of about 180 TCR beta chains were listed by the study as associated with cytomegalovirus. Because the 87-base-pair reads could not distinguish some IMGT-functional V segments, including TRBV6-2 and TRBV6-3, those segments were excluded. According to a later analysis, TCR association rates differed among HLA loci, with DRB1 alleles showing the most associated TCRs and HLA-C alleles showing the fewest. In an earlier analysis of around 600 of the donors, most TCR beta V segments were observed in productive rearrangements about 87% or about 30% of the time, broadly matching IMGT annotations. In vitro tests confirmed that a few of the cytomegalovirus-associated TCR beta chains recognize cytomegalovirus antigens. An association between a missense DCLRE1C variant and V-gene and J-gene trimming of TCR beta chains was found in a later genetic analysis and replicated in an independent cohort. In a later analysis, HLA-associated TCR beta chains showed more clonal expansion and lower generation probabilities than non-associated chains that were equally common. When HLA alleles, especially DR and DQ, strongly co-occurred, attributing TCR associations to individual alleles was difficult.

The library relied on the immunoSEQ multiplex PCR assay. A mixture of 60 forward primers for TCR Vbeta segments and 13 reverse primers for TCR Jbeta segments was used in the multiplex PCR. Amplification of the CDR3 region of rearranged TCR beta genes was performed with a multiplex PCR assay on genomic DNA. Amplified TCR beta libraries were sequenced as 87-base-pair reads on the Illumina HiSeq System. As for the authors' bioinformatics: Across the 500 to 700 repertoires, a later analysis counted approximately 75 million unique TCR beta chains, 9 million to 14 million of which were shared by at least two donors. Raw reads were error-corrected and collapsed into unique sequences by a nearest-neighbor algorithm in which closely related sequences were merged to remove PCR and sequencing errors. V, D and J gene segments were assigned by aligning CDR3 sequences to IMGT reference sequences. For a sequence to be retained, a match of at least six nucleotides to both a V gene segment and a J gene segment was required. Rearrangements were classified as productive when the CDR3 lacked stop codons and remained in frame with V and J, and all other rearrangements were classified as non-productive. Following IMGT convention, CDR3 was defined as the stretch from the second conserved V-encoded cysteine to the conserved J-encoded phenylalanine. In an earlier analysis of roughly 610 of the donors, sequences lacking an unambiguous match to a single V gene segment were excluded. In an earlier analysis of roughly 600 of the donors, a V segment was called functional when productive rearrangements were above 56.7%, and segregating when the standard deviation between donors exceeded 5%. A statistical classification framework was built for diagnosing cytomegalovirus status from the catalog of TCR beta chain sequences. In a later analysis, TCR nucleotide sequences were compared against IMGT/GENE-DB human TR gene sequences so that V and J genes could be assigned. In a later analysis, CDR3 sequences and most-parsimonious VDJ recombination scenarios were assigned using the TCRdist pipeline. In a later analysis, each TCR beta chain was defined by its CDR3 amino acid sequence together with its V-gene family, and reads lacking a unique V-gene family were excluded. To address suspected cross-contamination and a sequencing artifact, a later analysis removed a few hundred highly shared, low-generation-probability nucleotide sequences. For each public chain, a later analysis derived a clonal expansion index from normalized ranks of inferred template counts within each repertoire. Generation probabilities in a later analysis came from a VDJ recombination model fitted to out-of-frame rearrangements, and those results were checked against IGoR. Hypergeometric tests were used in a later analysis to score TCR-TCR, TCR-HLA and TCR-CMV co-occurrence, with a repertoire-size bias correction applied to the TCR pairs. False discovery rates were estimated in a later analysis by permuting HLA or CMV assignments 20 times. In a later analysis, co-occurring TCRs were grouped using DBSCAN, with TCRdist sequence similarity added in when clustering inside HLA-allele-positive subsets. For co-occurrence clustering, repertoires with fewer than 30,000 or more than 120,000 public chains were excluded, along with roughly five repertoires with anomalous nucleotide sharing. As stored in TCRdb, this immuneACCESS dataset retains in-frame rearrangements with V and J assigned. A fraction of the clones does not appear; measured against another copy, unresolved V genes explain less than half of the discrepancy, and the remainder lacks a known reason. The V and J calls and clone size were taken over from that table, and D and trimming were inferred from the DNA. The sample profile shows about 140,000 clones; around two thirds of them were found once. Of the sample, roughly 1.9% falls within the top ten clones.

V is trimmed back by 0 bases and J by 2 bases, and the junction contains 3 bases that no gene match accounts for. The CDR3 holds 16 amino acids from the cysteine to the phenylalanine. CDR3 DNA only is kept here, 48 bases in frame from base 1. According to the germline V gene, CDR1 reads MDHEN and CDR2 reads SYDVKM. Sequencing used PBMCs. The chain uses TRBV28 and TRBJ2-3; 9 middle bases align to TRBD2. The source of this sequence is a male donor in good health and CMV-seronegative. The sequenced DNA: TGTGCCAGCAGTTTATGGGGGGGACTAGCCACAGATACGCAGTATTTT. Its amino acids are CASSLWGGLATDTQYF.